These 17 T cell receptor beta chains came from one sample sequenced in a study of low-dose radiotherapy and immunotherapy resistance in tumors. TRAV- and TRBV-specific primers were used for first-strand cDNA, which covered alpha and beta chains. Using a constant-region primer together with a V-primer adapter, TCRs were subjected to roughly 20 PCR cycles of amplification. TCRdb redid the calling of the reads with MiXCR, one entry per CDR3 protein. The sample has under 90,000 distinct CDR3 sequences, about 18% seen once. Described time point: before trial treatment. This specimen was PBMCs, taken before treatment. The receptors were sampled from a male donor with prostate cancer.

This clonotype appeared many times. This sequence joins TRBV6-5 and TRBJ1-4; TRBD1 matches 7 bases. The germline CDR1 and CDR2 sequences are MNHEY and SVGAGI. J was trimmed by 2 bases and V by 2 bases; bases with no gene match: 8. The CDR3 has 17 residues. The CDR3 sequence is CASSYEGGGLTNEKLFF. DNA for the CDR3: TGTGCCAGCAGTTACGAGGGAGGGGGCCTGACTAATGAAAAACTGTTTTTT.

In its sample, this clonotype was seen many times. The V gene is TRBV6-6, the J gene TRBJ1-5; 11 nucleotides align to TRBD1. The CDR3 runs to 18 residues. Trimming took 4 bases from V and 0 from J; bases not matched to a gene: 8. CDR1 is MNHNY and CDR2 is SVGAGI in the germline V gene (reference sequence). The DNA of the CDR3 is TGTGCCAGCAGTTTGGGACAGGGGGGCCCAGGTAGCAATCAGCCCCAGCATTTT. Translation gives CASSLGQGGPGSNQPQHF.

This clonotype was counted many times. The chain uses TRBV10-3 and TRBJ1-1; D is undetermined. The CDR3 is 14 amino acids. V lost 5 bases, J lost 1 base, and 11 bases lay in between. Germline CDR1 ENHRY, CDR2 SYGVKD. CDR3 bases: TGTGCCATCAGTTTTGGAGGCCAGAACACTGAAGCTTTCTTT. It codes for CAISFGGQNTEAFF.

In the case of this clonotype: It differs at one base from a far larger clone, so likely a read error. V and J are TRBV2 and TRBJ2-1; 15 bases are a match to TRBD2. From germline, CDR1 is SNHLY and CDR2 FYNNEI. Unmatched junction bases numbered 10, after V lost 9 bases and J lost 10 bases. This CDR3 has 15 residues. CDR3 in amino acids: CASGMGLAGGYEQFF. CDR3 DNA sequence: TGTGCCAGTGGGATGGGACTAGCGGGGGGCTACGAGCAGTTCTTC.

This clonotype has at least ten counts. The CDR3: CASSYSTGDLTNTGELFF. The CDR3, as DNA: TGTGCCAGCAGTTACTCGACAGGGGATCTGACGAACACCGGGGAGCTGTTTTTT. The chain couples TRBV6-5 to TRBJ2-2, with 8 bases matching TRBD1. This CDR3 region has 18 residues. V lost 0 bases and J lost 0; bases outside the gene matches: 6. Germline V gene data show CDR1 as MNHEY and CDR2 as SVGAGI.

Comment on this clonotype: A far larger clone is only one base removed, so a read error is likely. The rearrangement links TRBV5-1 to TRBJ2-7, with D tentatively TRBD1 (6 bases). Germline assignment: CDR1 SGHRS and CDR2 YFSETQ. The CDR3 length is 13 residues. The V end lost 3 bases, the J end lost 7 bases, and 14 bases lay between the germline ends. The CDR3 DNA sequence: TGCGCCAGCAGCTCGCAGGGGTTCAATGAGCAGTACTTC. Amino acid sequence: CASSSQGFNEQYF.

Here the CDR3 reads CSVRQGDYGYTF. The CDR3 region has the DNA TGCAGCGTTCGGCAGGGCGACTATGGCTACACCTTC. The V call is TRBV29-1, the J call TRBJ1-2; possibly TRBD1 for D (5 bases). The CDR3 spans 12 residues. CDR1 and CDR2 from the germline V gene are SQVTM and ANQGSEA. V lost 5 bases to trimming and J lost 3 bases, with 10 bases between them.

This clonotype was detected a few times. The rearrangement joins TRBV9 to TRBJ1-6; no clear D. Germline V CDR1 and CDR2: SGDLS, YYNGEE. The CDR3 consists of 15 residues. V lost 3 bases and J 0 bases, leaving 7 bases between the germline ends. CDR3 sequence (DNA): TGTGCCAGCAGCGCAAGGAGCTCCTATAATTCACCCCTCCACTTT. It specifies CASSARSSYNSPLHF. The whole variable domain, remainder taken from reference TRBV9 and TRBJ1-6, is DSGVTQTPKHLITATGQRVTLRCSPRSGDLSVYWYQQSLDQGLQFLIQYYNGEERAKGNILERFSAQQFPDLHSELNLSSLELGDSALYFCASSARSSYNSPLHFGNGTRLTVT.

This clonotype was seen just once. The chain employs TRBV29-1 and TRBJ1-5; the match to TRBD1 covers 8 bases. Germline V lookup: CDR1 SQVTM, CDR2 ANQGSEA. The CDR3 sequence is 13 residues long. With V trimmed by 6 bases and J by 11 bases, 12 bases remained unmatched. This chain's CDR3 is CSVGQGLQGAQHF. DNA of the CDR3: TGCAGCGTCGGACAGGGCCTACAGGGGGCCCAGCATTTT.

This clonotype appeared many times. This chain links TRBV7-9 with TRBJ1-1, with D possibly being TRBD1 (5 bases). Germline V gene data show CDR1 as SEHNR and CDR2 as FQNEAQ (reference sequence). This CDR3 is 14 amino acids long. V was clipped by 5 bases and J by 4 bases, with 14 bases between them. CDR3 region: CASSTPLGATEAFF. The CDR3 DNA is TGTGCCAGCAGCACACCCCTCGGGGCCACTGAAGCTTTCTTT.

This clonotype was recorded at least ten times. The chain employs TRBV6-5 and TRBJ2-7; D gene unclear. The CDR3 spans 12 residues. The germline V gene encodes CDR1 MNHEY and CDR2 SVGAGI. V lost 8 bases and J 4 bases, leaving 12 bases between the germline ends. The CDR3 reads CASVSPIYEQYF. DNA of the CDR3: TGTGCCAGCGTATCCCCCATTTACGAGCAGTACTTC.

This clonotype was found many times. The chain combines TRBV12-3 or TRBV12-4 with TRBJ2-3; D not resolved. With 5 bases removed from V and 0 bases from J, the gap between germline ends came to 6 bases. The CDR3 has 13 amino acids. The CDR3 sequence: CASSHISTDTQYF. CDR3 DNA: TGTGCCAGCAGTCACATAAGCACAGATACGCAGTATTTT.

Many counts were recorded for this clonotype. The chain has TRBV2 and TRBJ1-6; perhaps TRBD1 as D (5 bases). The CDR3 is 16 amino acids. V lost 6 bases and J lost 9, with 21 bases in between. Germline V CDR1 and CDR2: SNHLY, FYNNEI. CDR3 sequence (DNA): TGTGCCAGCAGCGGCTGGGGGGGAGTGGTCGGTTCACCCCTCCACTTT. The encoded protein is CASSGWGGVVGSPLHF.

This clonotype appeared many times. V is TRBV12-3 or TRBV12-4 and J is TRBJ2-3; no reliable D call. This CDR3 spans 16 amino acids. Trimming pared 0 bases from V and 0 bases from J, leaving 10 bases between. CDR3 protein: CASSLARLPSTDTQYF. DNA for the CDR3: TGTGCCAGCAGTTTAGCGAGGCTCCCTAGCACAGATACGCAGTATTTT.

This clonotype was detected ten times or more. The chain has TRBV4-2 and TRBJ1-4, with D tentatively TRBD1 (5 bases). This CDR3 comprises 18 residues. With 1 base removed from V and 2 bases from J, the gap between germline ends came to 17 bases. Germline CDR1 and CDR2: LGHNA and YNFKEQ. CDR3 sequence: CASSQVLGREVTNEKLFF. The CDR3 DNA sequence: TGTGCCAGCAGCCAAGTGTTGGGCAGGGAGGTGACTAATGAAAAACTGTTTTTT.

In its sample, this clonotype was seen many times. The chain couples TRBV30 to TRBJ2-3; 8 nucleotides match TRBD2. The CDR3 is made up of 14 amino acids. The germline V gene encodes CDR1 GTSNPN and CDR2 SVGIG (reference sequence). V dropped 3 bases and J dropped 5; count of bases not matched to a gene: 7. The CDR3: CAWSYGGVGDTQYF. The CDR3 coding sequence is TGTGCCTGGAGCTACGGGGGGGTTGGAGATACGCAGTATTTT.

There are many counts of this clonotype. This chain connects TRBV29-1 to TRBJ2-6; maybe TRBD1 (6 bases). V shed 6 bases and J shed 5 bases, with 14 bases lying between them. The CDR3 is made up of 14 amino acids. CDR1 is SQVTM and CDR2 is ANQGSEA in the germline V gene. CDR3 coding DNA: TGCAGCGTCGCCCGGGACATAAGGGCCAACGTCCTGACTTTC. This sequence encodes CSVARDIRANVLTF.